The subject of this entry is one T cell receptor (beta chain). Its antigen remains unidentified. The data stem from a study of beta chain features in type 1 diabetes. Study results and caveats: The study found fewer insertions and more deletions at VDJ junctions in type 1 diabetes patients.

cDNA synthesis used the whole RNA isolate, giving expressed TCRB sequences. The table came from immunoSEQ multiplex PCR; TCRdb's copy has only in-frame clones and leaves some out. The table shows under 800,000 clones, with roughly 16% occurring only once. Germline V gene sequence: CDR1 MDHEN, CDR2 SYDVKM. The CDR3 has 12 residues. V dropped 4 bases and J dropped 7 bases, with 8 bases sitting between them. The clonotype originates from a man younger than 30 in good health. The chain uses TRBV28 and TRBJ2-1, with D hard to call. The sequencing input was naive CD4+ T cells from blood. CDR3: CASSWGANEQFF. The DNA of the CDR3 is TGTGCCAGCAGTTGGGGTGCAAATGAGCAGTTCTTC.